This TCR beta chain was sequenced for a study of blood T cell repertoires in COVID-19. For the study at large: T cells, B-cell-depleted T cells, or PBMCs supplied cDNA or gDNA.

The length of the CDR3 is 15 residues. V was clipped by 4 bases and J by 2 bases, with 16 bases between them. Germline V gene lookup returns CDR1 SGHRS and CDR2 YFSETQ. TCRdb keeps only in-frame clones here, not all; method: immunoSEQ multiplex PCR. The table includes approximately 320,000 clones, almost 85% detected once. The sample consisted of peripheral blood. The TCR was taken from a human donor in a cohort sampled during active COVID-19. The V and J genes are TRBV5-1 and TRBJ2-7; possibly TRBD2 for D (7 bases). CDR3 DNA: TGCGCCAGCAGCCCCTTTGGGGGGGCGACCTACGAGCAGTACTTC. It translates to CASSPFGGATYEQYF.